A selection of T cell receptor beta chains follows, all from one sample in a study of blood T cell repertoires in COVID-19. Only in-frame clones appear in the TCRdb table, and some are missing; sequencing was by immunoSEQ multiplex PCR. The table has roughly 190,000 clones, approximately 85% seen once. The sequenced sample was peripheral blood. All receptors come from a woman between 55 and 75 years old with acute or convalescent COVID-19. Each CDR3 is given with its conserved first and last residue. The order of the fields is V gene, J gene, clone size, D gene, CDR3 DNA, CDR3 protein. A D gene is named only where the DNA matches it firmly. Clone size is given for some rows only: seen once, a few or many times, or a class if the clone is expanded.

TRBV6-5	TRBJ1-2	.	TRBD1	TGTGCCAGCCGCCGGACAGGGGCTGGCTATGGCTACACCTTC	CASRRTGAGYGYTF
TRBV7-9	TRBJ2-7	.	.	TGTGCCAGCAGCTTTCCGGGGGAGCGCGAGCAGTACTTC	CASSFPGEREQYF
TRBV4-1	TRBJ1-1	once	.	TGCGCCAGCAGCCAAGATGCGGGGGCCGCTGGAGTGAACACTGAAGCTTTCTTT	CASSQDAGAAGVNTEAFF
TRBV30	TRBJ1-2	.	TRBD1	TGTGCCTGTGCTCCGGGACAGGGGCTTCGTGGCTACACCTTC	CACAPGQGLRGYTF
TRBV3-1/TRBV3-2	TRBJ1-5	.	.	TGTGCCAGCAGCCAAGTGCCGGGAATGAGGCCCCAGCATTTT	CASSQVPGMRPQHF
TRBV19	TRBJ2-1	.	.	TGTGCCAGTAGTCCAAGAGTAGACAATGAGCAGTTCTTC	CASSPRVDNEQFF
TRBV2	TRBJ1-5	.	.	TGTGCCAGCAGTCAGGTGCGTGCAGATCAGCCCCAGCATTTT	CASSQVRADQPQHF
TRBV10-3	TRBJ2-1	.	TRBD2	TGTGCCATCAGTGAAGGGAGGGCCAATGAGCAGTTCTTC	CAISEGRANEQFF
TRBV19	TRBJ2-1	.	.	TGTGCCAGTAGTGCTCAGAATGAGCAGTTCTTC	CASSAQNEQFF
TRBV2	TRBJ2-5	.	TRBD2	TGTGCCAGCAGTGCGGGGAGGGCCGGTCTAGGAGAGACCCAGTACTTC	CASSAGRAGLGETQYF
TRBV5-1	TRBJ2-3	.	TRBD2	TGCGCCAGCAGCTTGGTGGCTAGCGGGGCCAGCACAGATACGCAGTATTTT	CASSLVASGASTDTQYF
TRBV28	TRBJ1-5	.	.	TGTGCCAGCAGTCGACAGCTCTATAATCAGCCCCAGCATTTT	CASSRQLYNQPQHF